This T cell receptor beta chain originates from a study of metastatic and nonmetastatic thyroid tumors. For the study at large: Repertoires were compared across blood and tumor or nodule tissue from malignant and benign thyroid patients.

Prior to thyroid surgery, none of the patients had received any treatment. Study results and limitations: Versus benign nodules, malignant thyroid tumors reportedly had significantly higher TCR beta diversity, in blood and tumor.

How the authors handled the data: To classify distant metastasis in papillary thyroid cancer, a model was built from CDR3 differences across clinicopathological groups. TCRdb recomputed clones from the PCR reads via MiXCR. TCRdb's processing, not the authors', yielded these V and J calls. The table lists 21,000 or so clones, around 19% of them singletons. Germline V CDR1 and CDR2: ENHRY, SYGVKD. The V and J ends lost 11 bases and 8 bases respectively, with 16 bases between them. This CDR3 comprises 12 residues. This clone came up many times. The antigen remains unidentified. This receptor was obtained from a male donor with papillary thyroid cancer or a benign thyroid nodule (not recorded which). Some clones in this sample may be carry-over from other donors' samples. This chain connects TRBV10-3 to TRBJ1-3; D possibly corresponds to TRBD1 (6 bases). The sample consisted of blood. As DNA, the CDR3 is TGTGCCGCTCAGGGGATGACGGACACCATATATTTT. It yields the protein CAAQGMTDTIYF.